This T cell receptor (beta chain) is from a study of T-cell memory formation after mild COVID-19. V was cut by 4 bases and J by 14 bases, with 14 bases left in between. Germline V gene sequence: CDR1 PRHDT, CDR2 FYEKMQ (reference sequence). This CDR3 spans 12 amino acids. TCR alpha and TCR beta cDNA libraries carrying sample barcodes and UMIs were produced by 5'RACE using constant-segment primers. From the 5' RACE reads, TCRdb called clonotypes with MiXCR, one entry per CDR3 protein. The data contain hundreds of thousands of distinct CDR3 sequences, approximately 16% of them seen just once; the ten biggest clones take up about a fifth. The table lists this clonotype with a few counts.

The TCR comes from a man aged 18 to 35 who had mild COVID-19 (a few samples of this study predate the infection). Cell type and time point are not known. The chain employs TRBV13 and TRBJ1-4, with no clear D. The sample consisted of PBMCs or a T cell subset sorted from them (not recorded which). The CDR3 here is CASSSPGWRLFF. In DNA, the CDR3 is TGTGCCAGCAGCTCCCCGGGTTGGAGGCTGTTTTTT.